Below, one T cell receptor (beta chain) is given with its context. Antigen specificity is unknown. It was with a sample-barcoded 5' primer and a J-beta primer mix that a second PCR of roughly 6 to 11 cycles was run. A template-switch adaptor containing 12 random nucleotides labeled each cDNA molecule. One entry per CDR3 protein results from TCRdb running MiXCR on the 5' RACE reads. The sample holds over a million distinct CDR3 sequences, approximately 59% seen once. This entry belongs to a study of blood T cells in healthy people across ages. General observations from the study: The study found TCR beta diversity correlated strongly with naive T cell percentage. The donors' CMV status was not determined, possibly confounding changes in expanded clonotypes.

J lost 1 base, V lost 0 bases, and 10 bases had no gene match. Germline V gene lookup returns CDR1 MNHEY and CDR2 SVGEGT. The CDR3 is made up of 18 amino acids. The sequencing sample was made of blood. The sequence came from a man between 18 and 35 years old in good health. The chain employs TRBV6-2 or TRBV6-3 and TRBJ2-5; TRBD2 agrees at 8 bases. CDR3 protein: CASSYSRGGPGVQETQYF. The CDR3 nucleotides are TGTGCCAGCAGTTACTCACGCGGGGGGCCCGGAGTCCAAGAGACCCAGTACTTC.